These 25 T cell receptor beta chains were sequenced from one sample in a study of cytomegalovirus exposure and HLA in healthy donors. PCR amplification relied on 60 Vbeta primers (plus 13 Jbeta primers). Sequencing used immunoSEQ multiplex PCR; TCRdb keeps in-frame clones, though not all of them. The sample shows about 160,000 clones, roughly 80% of them seen only once. Sequenced input: PBMCs. Receptor source: a female donor in good health and CMV-seronegative.

The chain combines TRBV6-5 with TRBJ2-1; tentatively, D is TRBD2 (7 bases). The CDR3 has 15 amino acids. Germline CDR1 reads MNHEY; CDR2 reads SVGAGI. Trimming shortened V by 3 bases and J by 8 bases, and 17 bases separated the two germline ends. Written as DNA, the CDR3 is TGTGCCAGCAGTTATGGGTTGGGGGGGCACCATGAGCAGTTCTTC. Translated, it gives CASSYGLGGHHEQFF.

CDR3 amino acids: CASSPGTGTAREQYF. DNA for the CDR3: TGTGCCAGCAGCCCCGGGACAGGGACCGCCCGCGAGCAGTACTTC. The V gene is TRBV7-9, the J gene TRBJ2-7, with TRBD1 identical over 9 bases. J lost 6 bases, V lost 5 bases, and 11 bases had no gene match. Germline V gene data show CDR1 as SEHNR and CDR2 as FQNEAQ (reference sequence). The CDR3 covers 15 residues.

This chain links TRBV2 with TRBJ1-5; D gene uncertain. Germline values: CDR1 SNHLY, CDR2 FYNNEI. This CDR3 is 13 amino acids long. Trimming took 3 bases from V and 10 from J, leaving 13 bases between them. The CDR3 sequence: CASSEAQRQPQHF. CDR3 DNA: TGTGCCAGCAGTGAGGCTCAACGCCAACCCCAGCATTTT.

This rearrangement joins TRBV5-1 to TRBJ1-2; D perhaps matches TRBD1 (6 bases). V was cut by 4 bases and J by 8 bases, with 12 bases left in between. This CDR3 has 12 residues. Per the germline V gene, CDR1 is SGHRS and CDR2 is YFSETQ. CDR3 coding DNA: TGCGCCAGCAGCCCTGAGGGGGAAGGCTACACCTTC. It encodes CASSPEGEGYTF.

This clone was picked up a small number of times. The DNA for the CDR3 is TGTGCCTGGAGTGCGGGACAGGGGAGAGAAAAACTGTTTTTT. This sequence encodes CAWSAGQGREKLFF. The chain employs TRBV30 and TRBJ1-4; 10 bases map to TRBD1. Germline trimming cut 1 base from V and 8 bases from J; bases unmatched to any gene: 4. CDR1 is GTSNPN and CDR2 is SVGIG in the germline V gene (reference sequence). There are 14 residues in the CDR3.

The V gene is TRBV6-5, the J gene TRBJ1-1; possible D gene TRBD1, 6 bases. The germline V gene has CDR1 MNHEY and CDR2 SVGAGI. The V and J ends lost 6 bases and 4 bases respectively, with 15 bases between them. This CDR3 is built from 14 residues. The CDR3 region has the DNA TGTGCCAGCAGACTTCAGGGGAGGGGCACTGAAGCTTTCTTT. The encoded protein is CASRLQGRGTEAFF.

The chain couples TRBV7-8 to TRBJ2-7; D may be TRBD2 (6 bases). The CDR3 spans 14 residues. Germline V gene data show CDR1 as SGHVS and CDR2 as FQNEAQ. Trimming cost V 3 bases and J 6 bases, with 15 bases left between them. The CDR3 nucleotides are TGTGCCAGCAGCTTTCGCGGGGCCCTCGGCGAGCAGTACTTC. Translated: CASSFRGALGEQYF.

This clone was counted only a few times. This chain joins TRBV7-9 and TRBJ2-6; D is possibly TRBD1 (6 bases). Germline CDR1 SEHNR, CDR2 FQNEAQ (reference sequence). This CDR3 spans 16 amino acids. V lost 7 bases and J lost 2, with 15 bases in between. The CDR3 DNA reads as TGTGCCAGCACCCTTCCCAGGGGCGCTGGGGCCAACGTCCTGACTTTC. This codes for CASTLPRGAGANVLTF.

The V gene is TRBV30, the J gene TRBJ1-1; 7 bases are shared with TRBD1. The CDR3 covers 12 residues. The ends lost 4 bases at V and 6 bases at J; junction bases unmatched: 5. Per germline, CDR1 GTSNPN and CDR2 SVGIG (reference sequence). The CDR3 sequence: CAWNRGLSEAFF. The CDR3 nucleotides are TGTGCCTGGAACAGGGGTCTTTCTGAAGCTTTCTTT.

This clone has more than one count but fewer than ten. This chain joins TRBV18 and TRBJ2-2; D gene unclear. This CDR3 has 15 amino acids. The germline CDR1 and CDR2 sequences are KGHSH and LQKENI. The V end lost 1 base, the J end lost 2 bases, and 8 bases lay between the germline ends. The DNA for the CDR3 is TGTGCCAGCTCACCACAACGGGTAAACACCGGGGAGCTGTTTTTT. Protein sequence: CASSPQRVNTGELFF.

The chain links TRBV4-2 to TRBJ1-4; D is unclear. Germline lookup yields CDR1 LGHNA and CDR2 YNFKEQ. V was clipped by 0 bases and J by 4 bases, with 12 bases between them. CDR3 size: 16 residues. The DNA for the CDR3 is TGTGCCAGCAGCCAAGATGGGCACAGCCTTAATGAAAAACTGTTTTTT. It is translated as CASSQDGHSLNEKLFF.

The rearrangement uses TRBV6-1 and TRBJ1-1, with 7 bases that match TRBD1. This CDR3 region has 16 residues. Germline V gives CDR1 MNHNS, CDR2 SASEGT. Losses at the gene ends were 4 bases for V and 0 bases for J; bases not matched to a gene: 8. This chain's CDR3 is CASSGRTGLMNTEAFF. The CDR3 coding sequence is TGTGCCAGCAGTGGCCGGACAGGCCTCATGAACACTGAAGCTTTCTTT.

The rearrangement uses TRBV9 and TRBJ2-1; possible D gene TRBD2, 5 bases. This CDR3 comprises 12 residues. V gave up 3 bases and J gave up 8 bases, with 9 bases separating them. Germline V lookup: CDR1 SGDLS, CDR2 YYNGEE. In nucleotides, the CDR3 is TGTGCCAGCAGCGGGGGAGCCCATGAGCAGTTCTTC. Protein sequence: CASSGGAHEQFF.

The CDR3: CASSFQFIAGGSTGELFF. For the CDR3, the DNA is TGTGCCAGCAGCTTCCAATTTATAGCGGGGGGCTCCACCGGGGAGCTGTTTTTT. The chain combines TRBV11-3 with TRBJ2-2; 10 bases are shared with TRBD2. The V and J ends lost 3 bases and 4 bases, in that order; junction bases with no gene match: 11. There are 18 residues in the CDR3. The germline V gene has CDR1 SGHNT and CDR2 YENEEA.

This clone appeared a single time. V usage is TRBV5-4 and J usage is TRBJ2-7; possibly TRBD1 for D (6 bases). The V end was cut by 5 bases, the J end by 2 bases, with 17 bases between. Germline CDR1 and CDR2: SGHNT and YYREEE (reference sequence). The CDR3 is 15 residues long. The CDR3 is CASSPTGMSPYEQYF. CDR3 nucleotide sequence: TGTGCCAGCAGTCCGACAGGAATGTCTCCCTACGAGCAGTACTTC. Complete variable domain (other parts from reference TRBV5-4 and TRBJ2-7): ETGVTQSPTHLIKTRGQQVTLRCSSQSGHNTVSWYQQALGQGPQFIFQYYREEENGRGNFPPRFSGLQFPNYSSELNVNALELDDSALYLCASSPTGMSPYEQYFGPGTRLTVT.

The chain links TRBV5-6 to TRBJ1-1; D not certain. The ends were cut back, 6 bases at V and 1 base at J, with 10 bases in the middle. Looked up from germline, CDR1 is SGHDT and CDR2 is YYEEEE. This CDR3 comprises 13 residues. CDR3 bases: TGTGCCAGCACCATTTGGCAGAACACTGAAGCTTTCTTT. Amino acids: CASTIWQNTEAFF. Complete variable domain (other parts from reference TRBV5-6 and TRBJ1-1): DAGVTQSPTHLIKTRGQQVTLRCSPKSGHDTVSWYQQALGQGPQFIFQYYEEEERQRGNFPDRFSGHQFPNYSSELNVNALLLGDSALYLCASTIWQNTEAFFGQGTRLTVV.

The chain links TRBV4-1 to TRBJ1-4, with TRBD1 identical over 11 bases. In germline, CDR1 is MGHRA, CDR2 YSYEKL. The CDR3 covers 15 residues. V lost 4 bases, J lost 6 bases, and 4 bases stayed unmatched. The CDR3 region is CASSRTGGAYEKLFF. The CDR3 DNA reads as TGCGCCAGCAGCCGGACAGGGGGCGCTTATGAAAAACTGTTTTTT.

The V gene is TRBV4-1, the J gene TRBJ2-3; possibly TRBD2 for D (6 bases). CDR1 MGHRA and CDR2 YSYEKL come from the germline V gene. CDR3 length: 15 residues. The V gene lost 1 base and the J gene lost 2 bases, with 10 bases spanning the gap. The CDR3 coding sequence is TGCGCCAGCAGCCAAGTCGCGGGAACCACAGATACGCAGTATTTT. Encoded protein: CASSQVAGTTDTQYF.

This clone was counted only a few times. The chain links TRBV9 to TRBJ2-5; D unclear. V was clipped by 4 bases and J by 5 bases, with 15 bases between them. The CDR3 totals 14 residues. Germline V CDR1 and CDR2: SGDLS, YYNGEE. CDR3 bases: TGTGCCAGCAGCCCCCAAAACTACCGGGAGACCCAGTACTTC. This translates into CASSPQNYRETQYF.

CDR3 in DNA: TGTGCCAGCAGCCCTCAGAGCGAGCAAGAGACCCAGTACTTC. Translating gives CASSPQSEQETQYF. V and J are TRBV5-4 and TRBJ2-5; D is unclear. The CDR3 covers 14 residues. V lost 4 bases and J 2 bases, leaving 12 bases between the germline ends. Germline V lookup: CDR1 SGHNT, CDR2 YYREEE (reference sequence).

The chain employs TRBV2 and TRBJ1-2; 9 bases are shared with TRBD1. Per germline, CDR1 SNHLY and CDR2 FYNNEI. V shed 3 bases, J shed 8 bases, and the junction held 7 bases outside the gene matches. The CDR3 extends over 14 amino acids. The CDR3 reads CASSEMGTGIGYTF. CDR3 coding DNA: TGTGCCAGCAGTGAGATGGGGACAGGGATCGGCTACACCTTC.

The rearrangement links TRBV7-2 to TRBJ2-7; TRBD2 agrees at 10 bases. The germline V gene encodes CDR1 SGHTA and CDR2 FQGNSA. J lost 2 bases, V lost 5 bases, and 15 bases had no gene match. The CDR3 consists of 18 residues. The CDR3 coding sequence is TGTGCCAGCAGCACCTCTCCCGGGGCTAGCGGGAGTGCCTACGAGCAGTACTTC. It encodes CASSTSPGASGSAYEQYF.

This clone was counted a single time. This sequence joins TRBV6-5 and TRBJ1-2, with D possibly matching TRBD1 (5 bases). Trimming left V 0 bases short and J 5 bases short, with 10 bases between. Germline V CDR1 and CDR2: MNHEY, SVGAGI. The CDR3 runs to 14 residues. The CDR3: CASSYSGQVYGYTF. The CDR3 nucleotides read TGTGCCAGCAGTTACTCGGGGCAGGTTTATGGCTACACCTTC.

This chain joins TRBV7-9 and TRBJ2-5, with 7 bases matching TRBD2. The V gene end was trimmed by 4 bases and the J gene end by 5 bases; junction bases not matched to a gene: 7. This CDR3 region has 14 residues. From germline, CDR1 is SEHNR and CDR2 FQNEAQ (reference sequence). Here the CDR3 reads CASSSGLGRETQYF. CDR3 DNA sequence: TGTGCCAGCAGCTCGGGGCTCGGGAGGGAGACCCAGTACTTC. The full variable domain, rest sourced from reference TRBV7-9 and TRBJ2-5, is DTGVSQNPRHKITKRGQNVTFRCDPISEHNRLYWYRQTLGQGPEFLTYFQNEAQLEKSRLLSDRFSAERPKGSFSTLEIQRTEQGDSAMYLCASSSGLGRETQYFGPGTRLLVL.

This clone has only a few counts. V usage is TRBV4-1 and J usage is TRBJ1-2; D remains ambiguous. The germline CDR1 and CDR2 sequences are MGHRA and YSYEKL. This CDR3 spans 14 amino acids. V was cut by 3 bases and J by 6 bases, with 14 bases left in between. The CDR3: CASSHPAVLHGYTF. The CDR3 DNA reads TGCGCCAGCAGCCACCCCGCGGTCTTGCATGGCTACACCTTC.